The rows below give T cell receptor beta chains drawn from one sample of a study of identical twins. A single record per CDR3 protein comes from TCRdb applying MiXCR to the 5' RACE reads. The data hold fewer than 900,000 distinct CDR3 sequences, with about 18% observed a single time. This sample was shared with a second study, whose subject was T cells expressing NK-cell markers.

The sequencing sample was made of PBMCs. Receptor source: a woman between 18 and 29 years old in good health. The CDR3 runs from the conserved cysteine through the conserved F or W. A D gene is named only where the DNA matches it firmly. A clone size is listed for some rows: how often the clone was seen (once, few, many), or a class if it is expanded.

V	size	D	J	length	DNA	CDR3
TRBV20-1	few	NA	TRBJ2-1	11	TGCAGTGCTAGATCGGGGGTTGAGCAGTTCTTC	CSARSGVEQFF
TRBV15	few	TRBD1	TRBJ2-1	14	TGTGCCAGCAGAGACAGGGAGAACTACAATGAGCAGTTCTTC	CASRDRENYNEQFF
TRBV11-2	few	NA	TRBJ1-1	15	TGTGCCAGCAGTCTGGGAGGGATCATGAACACTGAAGCTTTCTTT	CASSLGGIMNTEAFF
TRBV12-3/TRBV12-4	NA	TRBD1	TRBJ1-1	13	TGTGCCAGCAGCGAAGGGACAGGTGATGAAGCTTTCTTT	CASSEGTGDEAFF
TRBV7-2	NA	NA	TRBJ1-2	13	TGTGCCAGCAGCTTAGGGACATCCTATGGCTACACCTTC	CASSLGTSYGYTF
TRBV20-1	many	NA	TRBJ2-5	12	TGCAGTGTATCCCGGGACCCCGAGACCCAGTACTTC	CSVSRDPETQYF
TRBV20-1	few	NA	TRBJ2-1	12	TGCAGTGCTATGGCGGGCCTCAATGAGCAGTTCTTC	CSAMAGLNEQFF
TRBV7-2	NA	NA	TRBJ2-5	14	TGTGCCAGCAGCCCACAACTTGGAAGGGAGACCCAGTACTTC	CASSPQLGRETQYF
TRBV12-3/TRBV12-4	NA	TRBD1	TRBJ1-3	14	TGTGCCAGCAGCTATGGGACAGTCGGAAACACCATATATTTT	CASSYGTVGNTIYF
TRBV7-3	NA	NA	TRBJ2-3	16	TGTGCCAGCAGCTTCCTCTCGAGGGATGCGACAGATACGCAGTATTTT	CASSFLSRDATDTQYF
TRBV6-5	NA	NA	TRBJ2-5	15	TGTGCCAGCAGTTCCTGGGTAGCGAGTCAAGAGACCCAGTACTTC	CASSSWVASQETQYF
TRBV12-3/TRBV12-4	few	NA	TRBJ2-2	13	TGTGCCAGCAGCCCCCCAGTAGGAGGGGAGCTGTTTTTT	CASSPPVGGELFF
TRBV12-3/TRBV12-4	few	NA	TRBJ2-5	13	TGTGCCAGCAGTTTAGGCCACAGGGTTGACCAGTACTTC	CASSLGHRVDQYF
TRBV27	few	NA	TRBJ1-1	17	TGTGCCAGCATCCGGGGGGGCCTTCAGGGGATAAGGACTGAAGCTTTCTTT	CASIRGGLQGIRTEAFF
TRBV12-3/TRBV12-4	many	TRBD2	TRBJ2-1	15	TGTGCCAGCAGTTTAGCCGGGACTAGTTCGAATGAGCAGTTCTTC	CASSLAGTSSNEQFF
TRBV7-9	many	NA	TRBJ2-1	17	TGTGCCAGCAGCTTCGCTACTGTGACTGAGAGATACAATGAGCAGTTCTTC	CASSFATVTERYNEQFF
TRBV12-3/TRBV12-4	few	NA	TRBJ2-3	15	TGTGCCAGCAGTTCCTCTCCGGGGGCGGGGGATACGCAGTATTTT	CASSSSPGAGDTQYF
TRBV7-2	NA	NA	TRBJ2-5	17	TGTGCCAGCAGCTTAAGTAGGTCCAGCGCGAAGGGAGAGACCCAGTACTTC	CASSLSRSSAKGETQYF
TRBV10-3	few	TRBD2	TRBJ2-5	16	TGTGCCATCAGTGAGTCCAAAGCGGGGGAACAAGAGACCCAGTACTTC	CAISESKAGEQETQYF
TRBV7-8	NA	NA	TRBJ2-7	15	TGTGCCAGCAGCTTAGTAGGCCAGGGGAGATACGAGCAGTACTTC	CASSLVGQGRYEQYF
TRBV9	few	TRBD1	TRBJ2-2	15	TGTGCCAGCAGCCTGGGACAGGGTCGGGGCGGGGAGCTGTTTTTT	CASSLGQGRGGELFF
TRBV29-1	few	NA	TRBJ1-5	16	TGCAGCGTTGATTTTGGCCGACAGCGAAGCAATCAGCCCCAGCATTTT	CSVDFGRQRSNQPQHF
TRBV19	NA	NA	TRBJ1-5	12	TGTGCCAGTAAGTTTAGCAATCAGCCCCAGCATTTT	CASKFSNQPQHF
TRBV4-2	few	NA	TRBJ2-1	15	TGTGCCAGCAGCCAATCCCCCGCGGTTGGGGTAGAGCAGTTCTTC	CASSQSPAVGVEQFF
TRBV10-3	NA	NA	TRBJ1-2	15	TGTGCCATCAGTGAAAGAGTCGCGGTGGAGGATGGCTACACCTTC	CAISERVAVEDGYTF
TRBV5-1	NA	TRBD2	TRBJ2-5	14	TGCGCCAGCAGAATAGCGGGGGGGCAAGAGACCCAGTACTTC	CASRIAGGQETQYF
TRBV2	NA	NA	TRBJ2-7	12	TGTGCCAGCAGCGAAGGATACTACGAGCAGTACTTC	CASSEGYYEQYF
TRBV5-1	NA	TRBD2	TRBJ2-5	17	TGCGCCAGCAGCTTGCTTCCTAGCGGGGGAAACCGAGAGACCCAGTACTTC	CASSLLPSGGNRETQYF
TRBV4-1	NA	NA	TRBJ1-1	16	TGCGCCAGCACCACTATAGAGGGTTTCGCGAACACTGAAGCTTTCTTT	CASTTIEGFANTEAFF
TRBV12-3/TRBV12-4	NA	NA	TRBJ2-2	16	TGTGCCAGCAGTTTGCCGGGGGCAAGGAACACCGGGGAGCTGTTTTTT	CASSLPGARNTGELFF
TRBV27	few	NA	TRBJ2-7	16	TGTGCCAGCAGTTACAGAATCACTAGCTACTCCTACGAGCAGTACTTC	CASSYRITSYSYEQYF